This T cell receptor beta chain stems from a study of T cells in localized non-small cell lung cancer. With respect to this clone: What it binds is not known.

The assay was immunoSEQ multiplex PCR, and TCRdb's table has in-frame clones only and misses some. The data show 45,000 to 60,000 clones, with roughly 89% seen just once and less than 6% held by the top ten. The V and J ends lost 4 bases and 5 bases respectively, with 15 bases between them. This CDR3 contains 14 residues. The germline V gene has CDR1 SGHRS and CDR2 YFSETQ. Notes on the study in general: A median of approximately 54 clones ranked among the top 100 in tumor appeared in adjacent lung. Sequencing was limited to one tumor region, leaving the possibility of heterogeneity open. Uninvolved adjacent lung showed higher T cell clonality than tumor.

Material: peripheral blood, obtained before any cancer treatment. The clonotype originates from a woman aged 35-75 years with stage I lung adenocarcinoma. The genes are TRBV5-1 and TRBJ2-5; a possible D gene is TRBD2 (6 bases). Written as DNA, the CDR3 is TGCGCCAGCAGCGGGGCGGCGGGGAGGGAGACCCAGTACTTC. Amino acids: CASSGAAGRETQYF.